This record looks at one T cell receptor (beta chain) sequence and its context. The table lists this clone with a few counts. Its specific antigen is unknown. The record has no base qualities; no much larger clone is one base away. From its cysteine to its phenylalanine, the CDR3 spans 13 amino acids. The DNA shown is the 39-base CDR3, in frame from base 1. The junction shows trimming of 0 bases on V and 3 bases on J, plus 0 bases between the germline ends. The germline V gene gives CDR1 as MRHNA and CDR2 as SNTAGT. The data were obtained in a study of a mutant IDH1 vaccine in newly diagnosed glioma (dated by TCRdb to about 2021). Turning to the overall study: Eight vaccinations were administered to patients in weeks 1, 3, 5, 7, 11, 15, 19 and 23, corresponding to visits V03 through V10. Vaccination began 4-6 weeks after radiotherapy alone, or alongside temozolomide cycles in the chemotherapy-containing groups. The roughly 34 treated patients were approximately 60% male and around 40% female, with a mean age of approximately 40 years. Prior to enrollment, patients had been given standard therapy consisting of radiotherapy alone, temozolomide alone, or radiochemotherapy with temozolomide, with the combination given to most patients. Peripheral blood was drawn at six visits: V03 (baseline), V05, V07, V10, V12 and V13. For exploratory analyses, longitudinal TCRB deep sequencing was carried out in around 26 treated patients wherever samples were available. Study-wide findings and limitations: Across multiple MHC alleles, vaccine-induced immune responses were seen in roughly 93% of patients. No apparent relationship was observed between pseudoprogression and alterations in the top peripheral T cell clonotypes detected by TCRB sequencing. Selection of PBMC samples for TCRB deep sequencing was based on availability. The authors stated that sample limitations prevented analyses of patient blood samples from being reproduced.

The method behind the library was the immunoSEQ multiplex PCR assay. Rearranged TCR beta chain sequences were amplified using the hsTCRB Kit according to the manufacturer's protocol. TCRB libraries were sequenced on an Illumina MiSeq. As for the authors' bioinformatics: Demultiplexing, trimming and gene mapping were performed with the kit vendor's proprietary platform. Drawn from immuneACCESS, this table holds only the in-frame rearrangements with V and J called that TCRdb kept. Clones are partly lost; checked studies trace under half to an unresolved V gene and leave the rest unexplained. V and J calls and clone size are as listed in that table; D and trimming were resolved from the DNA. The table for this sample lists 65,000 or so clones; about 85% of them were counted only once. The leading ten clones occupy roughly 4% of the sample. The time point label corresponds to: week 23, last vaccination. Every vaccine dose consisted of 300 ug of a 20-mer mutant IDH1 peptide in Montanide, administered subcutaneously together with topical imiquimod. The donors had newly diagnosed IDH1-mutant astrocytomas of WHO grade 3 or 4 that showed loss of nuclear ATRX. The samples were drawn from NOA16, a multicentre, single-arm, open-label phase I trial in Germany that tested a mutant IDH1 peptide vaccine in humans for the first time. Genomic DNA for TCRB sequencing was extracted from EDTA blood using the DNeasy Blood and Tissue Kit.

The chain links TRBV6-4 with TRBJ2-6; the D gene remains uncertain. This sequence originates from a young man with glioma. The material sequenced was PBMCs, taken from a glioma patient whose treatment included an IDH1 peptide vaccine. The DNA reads TGTGCCAGCAGTGACTCTGGGGCCAACGTCCTGACTTTC. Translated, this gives CASSDSGANVLTF.